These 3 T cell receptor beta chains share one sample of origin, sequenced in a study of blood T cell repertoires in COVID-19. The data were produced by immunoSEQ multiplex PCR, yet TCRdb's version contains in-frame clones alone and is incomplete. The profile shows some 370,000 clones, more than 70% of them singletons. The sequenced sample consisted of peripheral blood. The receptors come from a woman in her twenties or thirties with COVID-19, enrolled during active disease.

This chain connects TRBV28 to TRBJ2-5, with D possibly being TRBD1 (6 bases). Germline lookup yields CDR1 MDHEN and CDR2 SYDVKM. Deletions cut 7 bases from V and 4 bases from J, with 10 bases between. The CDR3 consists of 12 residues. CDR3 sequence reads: CASTTGSETQYF. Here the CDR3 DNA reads TGTGCCAGCACCACAGGGTCAGAGACCCAGTACTTC.

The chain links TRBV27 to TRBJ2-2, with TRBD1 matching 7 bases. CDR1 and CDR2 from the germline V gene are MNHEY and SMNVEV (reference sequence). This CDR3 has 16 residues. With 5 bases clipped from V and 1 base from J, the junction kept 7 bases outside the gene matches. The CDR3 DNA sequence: TGTGCCAGCAGTCTGGCCGGGACAGAGAACACCGGGGAGCTGTTTTTT. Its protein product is CASSLAGTENTGELFF.

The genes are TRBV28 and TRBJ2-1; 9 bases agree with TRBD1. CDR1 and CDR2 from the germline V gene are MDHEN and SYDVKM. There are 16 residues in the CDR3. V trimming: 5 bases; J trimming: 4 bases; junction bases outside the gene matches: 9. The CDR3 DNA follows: TGTGCCAGCAGTCCCCCAGACAGGGGGGCTTACAATGAGCAGTTCTTC. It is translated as CASSPPDRGAYNEQFF.